These T cell receptor beta chains were read from a single sample in a study of cytomegalovirus exposure and HLA in healthy donors. Sequencing used immunoSEQ multiplex PCR; TCRdb keeps in-frame clones, though not all of them. The sample records around 100,000 clones, 80% to 85% being singletons. Sequenced input: PBMCs. All receptors derive from a man aged 30-40 years in good health and CMV-seropositive. Each CDR3 is given with its conserved first and last residue.

J gene	V gene	CDR3 protein
TRBJ1-5	TRBV7-9	CASSLGGTGFNQPQHF
TRBJ1-2	TRBV25-1	CASSRTGRGGYTF
TRBJ1-2	TRBV7-8	CASSLGTGGIYGYTF
TRBJ2-3	TRBV19	CASSPGLVRGADTQYF
TRBJ1-4	TRBV5-1	CASSQQGRGEKLFF
TRBJ1-5	TRBV5-1	CASREGAGGNQPQHF
TRBJ1-2	TRBV27	CASSLRDRVGGYTF
TRBJ2-7	TRBV5-1	CASSLTVPIYEQYF
TRBJ2-1	TRBV7-7	CASRNSGGKQFF
TRBJ2-7	TRBV9	CASSVWETGFDEQYF
TRBJ1-3	TRBV29-1	CSVEVLQGVGNTIYF
TRBJ1-4	TRBV29-1	CSVEDPGEREKLFF
TRBJ1-1	TRBV5-1	CASSAGPGGTEAFF